This TCR beta chain emerged from a study of blood T cells in healthy people across ages. Study-wide findings and caveats: Strong correlation existed between TCR beta diversity and naive T cell percentage. Diversity figures based on one million T cells were deemed too low.

V was pared by 6 bases and J by 6 bases, with 12 bases between. The CDR3 consists of 13 residues. CDR1 MGHRA and CDR2 YSYEKL come from the germline V gene. As regards this clonotype: Its antigen is unidentified.

Sample-barcoded 5' priming and a J-beta primer mix drove a second PCR of roughly 7 to 11 cycles. Sequencing yielded, for each sample, at least 3 million paired-end reads carrying CDR3. From the 5' RACE reads, TCRdb called clonotypes with MiXCR, one entry per CDR3 protein. The sample lists about 1.6 million distinct CDR3 sequences, about 32% occurring once. Those donating, healthy Caucasian individuals from Russia, were aged 6 to 90. The specimen sequenced was blood. The sequence came from a woman in her twenties or thirties in good health. The chain joins TRBV4-1 to TRBJ1-5, with D unclear. CDR3 coding DNA: TGCGCCAGCAGTTGGCAGTTAGGTCAGCCCCAGCATTTT. It translates to CASSWQLGQPQHF.